The 10 T cell receptor beta chains listed next were all sequenced from one sample in a study of T cell responses to AZD1222 COVID-19 vaccine. Sequenced by immunoSEQ multiplex PCR; TCRdb stores in-frame clones only, minus some. The sample contains approximately 100,000 clones, just over 90% of which appear only once. The starting material was peripheral blood, obtained on day 0 of AZD1222 vaccination. The receptors derive from an adult in good health.

The genes are TRBV3-1 (or the pseudogene TRBV3-2) and TRBJ1-1; D is possibly TRBD1 (5 bases). Trimming left V 0 bases short and J 7 bases short, with 18 bases between. The CDR3 sequence is 16 residues long. Germline V gene data show CDR1 as LGHDT and CDR2 as YNNKEL (reference sequence). For the CDR3, the DNA is TGTGCCAGCAGCCAAGAACCGGGACTTAGGGAAGATGAAGCTTTCTTT. It is translated as CASSQEPGLREDEAFF.

This chain links TRBV28 with TRBJ1-2; D is perhaps TRBD1 (6 bases). Germline V gene sequence: CDR1 MDHEN, CDR2 SYDVKM. V was trimmed by 2 bases and J by 5 bases, leaving 12 bases between them. The CDR3 extends over 14 amino acids. The CDR3 DNA follows: TGTGCCAGCAGTTTACCACAGGGTTCGTATGGCTACACCTTC. As protein: CASSLPQGSYGYTF.

This chain links TRBV6-5 with TRBJ1-1, with a weak D call TRBD1 (6 bases). This CDR3 has 14 residues. Germline V gene data show CDR1 as MNHEY and CDR2 as SVGAGI. V was shortened by 2 bases and J by 1 base, with 8 bases between the two germline ends. The CDR3 reads CASSYGDTNTEAFF. The CDR3 nucleotides are TGTGCCAGCAGTTACGGGGACACGAACACTGAAGCTTTCTTT.

The rearrangement links TRBV4-1 to TRBJ2-7, with TRBD2 matching 10 bases. CDR1 and CDR2 from the germline V gene are MGHRA and YSYEKL. The junction had 1 base not matched to a gene; V was cut back by 2 bases and J by 0 bases. The CDR3 contains 15 residues. The CDR3 DNA reads TGCGCCAGCAGCCAAACTAGCGGGGACTCCTACGAGCAGTACTTC. Encoded protein: CASSQTSGDSYEQYF.

The V gene is TRBV6-5, the J gene TRBJ1-1; D gene unclear. Germline values: CDR1 MNHEY, CDR2 SVGAGI. The CDR3 spans 13 residues. V lost 2 bases to trimming and J lost 2 bases, with 6 bases between them. Here the CDR3 reads CASSYTPNTEAFF. As DNA, the CDR3 is TGTGCCAGCAGTTACACTCCTAACACTGAAGCTTTCTTT.

The V call is TRBV15, the J call TRBJ1-5; D is undetermined. V lost 0 bases, J lost 5 bases, and 11 bases lay in between. The CDR3 loop spans 15 amino acids. Per germline, CDR1 LNHNV and CDR2 YYDKDF (reference sequence). The CDR3 DNA follows: TGTGCCACCAGCAGAGATTGGGATGACGATCAGCCCCAGCATTTT. As protein: CATSRDWDDDQPQHF.

The J gene is TRBJ2-2, the V gene TRBV3-1 (or the pseudogene TRBV3-2); 11 bases are a match to TRBD2. This CDR3 has 16 amino acids. Per the germline V gene, CDR1 is LGHDT and CDR2 is YNNKEL (reference sequence). V was clipped by 4 bases and J by 5 bases; unmatched bases: 6. The CDR3 is CASSPRASGGTGELFF. For the CDR3, the DNA is TGTGCCAGCAGCCCTCGCGCTAGCGGGGGGACCGGGGAGCTGTTTTTT.

The chain has TRBV28 and TRBJ1-2; D gene unclear. This CDR3 region has 13 residues. Trimming left V 5 bases short and J 5 bases short, with 12 bases between. Germline CDR1 is MDHEN and CDR2 is SYDVKM. CDR3 DNA sequence: TGTGCCAGCAGTCCCGCTAGGCAGTATGGCTACACCTTC. Its translation is CASSPARQYGYTF.

DNA of the CDR3: TGCGCCAGCAGCTTGGCGGCAGGCGCTTTCTACGAGCAGTACTTC. Encoded protein: CASSLAAGAFYEQYF. V gene TRBV5-1 combines with J gene TRBJ2-7, with D hard to call. The CDR3 is 15 residues long. Trimming left V 0 bases short and J 3 bases short, with 13 bases between. Germline V gene sequence: CDR1 SGHRS, CDR2 YFSETQ.

The CDR3 DNA is TGTGCCAGCAGTTACAGCGGGACAGGGCACCAAGAGACCCAGTACTTC. It encodes CASSYSGTGHQETQYF. The rearrangement uses TRBV6-5 and TRBJ2-5; 9 bases map to TRBD1. This CDR3 comprises 16 residues. From germline, CDR1 is MNHEY and CDR2 SVGAGI. The V gene end was trimmed by 2 bases and the J gene end by 0 bases; junction bases not matched to a gene: 4.